One sample yielded the 6 T cell receptor beta chains listed below, sequenced in a study of PD-L1 blockade in urothelial cancer. Measured with immunoSEQ multiplex PCR; TCRdb has only the in-frame clones, and not every one. The sample consists of 70,000 to 90,000 clones, under 90% of them appearing once. Time point indicated: pretreatment peripheral blood. The source material was PBMCs, sampled around atezolizumab (anti-PD-L1) treatment. These TCRs come from a man between 60 and 70 years old with urothelial cancer.

V gene TRBV5-4 combines with J gene TRBJ2-7; 9 bases line up with TRBD1. Unmatched junction bases numbered 5, after V lost 4 bases and J lost 6 bases. The length of the CDR3 is 13 residues. The germline V gene encodes CDR1 SGHNT and CDR2 YYREEE (reference sequence). The CDR3 is CASSRDRVREQYF. For the CDR3, the DNA is TGTGCCAGCAGCCGGGACAGGGTACGCGAGCAGTACTTC.

The genes are TRBV10-3 and TRBJ2-7, with TRBD1 matching 9 bases. Trimming at V came to 3 bases and at J to 2 bases, leaving 5 bases not matched to a gene. The germline V gene encodes CDR1 ENHRY and CDR2 SYGVKD. The CDR3 totals 15 residues. The CDR3 DNA reads as TGTGCCATCAGTGAAGAGGACAGGGGCCCCTACGAGCAGTACTTC. Translation gives CAISEEDRGPYEQYF.

J is TRBJ1-6 and V is TRBV7-3; 7 bases are a match to TRBD1. V trimming: 5 bases; J trimming: 7 bases; junction bases outside the gene matches: 5. CDR1 and CDR2 (germline): SGHTA, FQGTGA. This CDR3 has 14 amino acids. This CDR3 reads CASSQTGENSPLHF. CDR3 sequence (DNA): TGTGCCAGCAGCCAAACAGGGGAAAATTCACCCCTCCACTTT.

Of note for this clone: This specimen includes other DNA sequences encoding the same CDR3. This chain links TRBV7-9 with TRBJ1-4; D might be TRBD1 (5 bases). CDR1 is SEHNR and CDR2 is FQNEAQ in the germline V gene (reference sequence). The CDR3 is made up of 14 amino acids. The ends were cut back, 6 bases at V and 4 bases at J, with 12 bases in the middle. This CDR3 reads CASSPREDNEKLFF. The CDR3 DNA is TGTGCCAGCAGTCCCAGGGAAGATAATGAAAAACTGTTTTTT.

The chain couples TRBV5-6 to TRBJ1-3, with 7 positions matching TRBD1. V trimming: 4 bases; J trimming: 2 bases; junction bases outside the gene matches: 6. This CDR3 contains 15 residues. Germline V gene sequence: CDR1 SGHDT, CDR2 YYEEEE. CDR3 sequence (DNA): TGTGCCAGCAGCGGGACCGACAGGGCTGGAAACACCATATATTTT. Residues: CASSGTDRAGNTIYF. The whole variable domain, remainder taken from reference TRBV5-6 and TRBJ1-3, is DAGVTQSPTHLIKTRGQQVTLRCSPKSGHDTVSWYQQALGQGPQFIFQYYEEEERQRGNFPDRFSGHQFPNYSSELNVNALLLGDSALYLCASSGTDRAGNTIYFGEGSWLTVV.

For the CDR3, the DNA is TGTGCCAGCCAAAAGAGCTCCTACAATGAGCAGTTCTTC. It codes for CASQKSSYNEQFF. The rearrangement joins TRBV6-5 to TRBJ2-1; D not resolved. The CDR3 sequence is 13 residues long. Trimming took off 8 bases at V and 0 bases at J, with 8 bases between the two ends. Germline V CDR1 and CDR2: MNHEY, SVGAGI.